A single sample gave rise to the 12 T cell receptor beta chains below, sequenced in a study of beta chain features in type 1 diabetes. The investigators reverse transcribed all of the isolated RNA, so they sequenced expressed TCRB transcripts. TCRdb's copy holds only in-frame clones and misses some; the assay was immunoSEQ multiplex PCR. Of roughly 230,000 clones listed, 9.6% are singletons. The sample was naive CD4+ T cells from blood. The receptors derive from a woman aged 18-30 years in good health.

V is TRBV5-4 and J is TRBJ2-2; possible D gene TRBD1, 5 bases. V shed 3 bases and J shed 2 bases, with 20 bases lying between them. This CDR3 contains 18 residues. Per germline, CDR1 SGHNT and CDR2 YYREEE (reference sequence). The CDR3, as DNA: TGTGCCAGCAGCTCGTTCATTCGACGGACAAGAAACACCGGGGAGCTGTTTTTT. Translating it yields CASSSFIRRTRNTGELFF. The full variable domain, its missing parts supplied by reference TRBV5-4 and TRBJ2-2, is ETGVTQSPTHLIKTRGQQVTLRCSSQSGHNTVSWYQQALGQGPQFIFQYYREEENGRGNFPPRFSGLQFPNYSSELNVNALELDDSALYLCASSSFIRRTRNTGELFFGEGSRLTVL.

The V call is TRBV5-4, the J call TRBJ2-7; TRBD2 aligns across 7 bases. V was pared by 4 bases and J by 5 bases, with 12 bases of the junction left unmatched. Germline lookup yields CDR1 SGHNT and CDR2 YYREEE (reference sequence). The CDR3 has 15 amino acids. The CDR3 nucleotides are TGTGCCAGCAGCCCAGAAGGGGTAGCGGGCAACGAGCAGTACTTC. Translating gives CASSPEGVAGNEQYF. The full variable domain, rest sourced from reference TRBV5-4 and TRBJ2-7, is ETGVTQSPTHLIKTRGQQVTLRCSSQSGHNTVSWYQQALGQGPQFIFQYYREEENGRGNFPPRFSGLQFPNYSSELNVNALELDDSALYLCASSPEGVAGNEQYFGPGTRLTVT.

This clone showed up just a few times. The CDR3 reads CASSESGNQPQHF. The CDR3 DNA is TGCGCCAGCAGTGAGTCCGGCAATCAGCCCCAGCATTTT. The rearrangement links TRBV10-2 to TRBJ1-5; D gene unclear. The CDR3 covers 13 residues. The ends were cut back, 0 bases at V and 2 bases at J, with 2 bases in the middle. CDR1 is WSHSY and CDR2 is SAAADI in the germline V gene.

Only a few counts were recorded for this clone. CDR3 amino acids: CASSVRTSGSETQYF. The DNA for the CDR3 is TGCGCCAGCAGCGTCCGGACTAGCGGGAGTGAGACCCAGTACTTC. The chain uses TRBV4-1 and TRBJ2-5; 13 bases match TRBD2. Germline V gives CDR1 MGHRA, CDR2 YSYEKL. The junction had 5 bases not matched to a gene; V was cut back by 5 bases and J by 5 bases. The CDR3 contains 15 residues.

The V and J genes are TRBV30 and TRBJ2-2; maybe TRBD1 (6 bases). The germline V and J ends were trimmed by 8 bases and 3 bases, with 13 bases remaining between them. Germline V CDR1 and CDR2: GTSNPN, SVGIG (reference sequence). The CDR3 contains 13 residues. In DNA form, the CDR3 reads TGTGCCGGGACACTCACAGACACCGGGGAGCTGTTTTTT. This translates into CAGTLTDTGELFF.

The chain recombines TRBV6-5 with TRBJ1-5, with D hard to call. Trimming cost V 6 bases and J 3 bases, with 6 bases left between them. This CDR3 contains 12 residues. In germline, CDR1 is MNHEY, CDR2 SVGAGI. CDR3 nucleotides: TGTGCCAGCAGGGCGGCCAATCAGCCCCAGCATTTT. This encodes CASRAANQPQHF.

This chain joins TRBV6-1 and TRBJ1-2, with D unclear. This CDR3 is 13 amino acids long. From germline, CDR1 is MNHNS and CDR2 SASEGT. Between the trimmed V and J ends, which lost 7 bases and 0 bases, there was a span of 9 bases. In DNA form, the CDR3 reads TGTGCCAGCACCCCAGTCTCTAACTATGGCTACACCTTC. Amino acids: CASTPVSNYGYTF.

Only one count was recorded for this clone. J is TRBJ1-2 and V is TRBV30, with 10 positions matching TRBD1. The CDR3 extends over 14 amino acids. CDR1 GTSNPN and CDR2 SVGIG come from the germline V gene (reference sequence). Trimming took 8 bases from V and 4 from J; bases not matched to a gene: 10. The chain's CDR3 is CAQYGTGDVYGYTF. The DNA of the CDR3 is TGTGCCCAATATGGGACAGGGGACGTCTATGGCTACACCTTC.

This clone appeared a few times. The rearrangement joins TRBV2 to TRBJ2-7, with 12 bases lining up with TRBD1. Losses at the gene ends were 3 bases for V and 3 bases for J; bases not matched to a gene: 3. This CDR3 is 15 amino acids long. Germline CDR1 is SNHLY and CDR2 is FYNNEI. CDR3 amino acids: CASSDRDRGLYEQYF. The CDR3 DNA reads TGTGCCAGCAGTGATCGGGACAGGGGGCTCTACGAGCAGTACTTC.

This clone turned up a few times. The chain carries TRBV15 and TRBJ2-2; 10 positions match TRBD1. The CDR3 is 17 amino acids. CDR1 and CDR2 (germline): LNHNV, YYDKDF (reference sequence). With 1 base clipped from V and 3 bases from J, the junction kept 5 bases outside the gene matches. CDR3 nucleotide sequence: TGTGCCACCAGCAGAGTATTCGGGACAGGGGACACCGGGGAGCTGTTTTTT. Translating it yields CATSRVFGTGDTGELFF. The full variable domain, with the rest looked up from reference TRBV15 and TRBJ2-2, is DAMVIQNPRYQVTQFGKPVTLSCSQTLNHNVMYWYQQKSSQAPKLLFHYYDKDFNNEADTPDNFQSRRPNTSFCFLDIRSPGLGDTAMYLCATSRVFGTGDTGELFFGEGSRLTVL.

This chain links TRBV7-9 with TRBJ2-1; 7 positions agree with TRBD2. The CDR3 is 15 residues long. J gave up 6 bases and V 5 bases, and 10 bases lay outside the gene matches. Germline V gene lookup returns CDR1 SEHNR and CDR2 FQNEAQ (reference sequence). The CDR3 region is CASSASGLGPNEQFF. The CDR3 DNA follows: TGTGCCAGCAGCGCCTCCGGACTAGGACCCAATGAGCAGTTCTTC.

This clone has only a few counts. The gene calls are TRBV2 and TRBJ2-2; 9 bases fit TRBD2. The length of the CDR3 is 15 residues. From germline, CDR1 is SNHLY and CDR2 FYNNEI. V shed 9 bases and J 7 bases; nucleotides not matched to a gene: 12. The chain's CDR3 is CASSGGSGRSGELFF. The CDR3 region has the DNA TGTGCCAGTTCGGGTGGCAGCGGGAGGAGCGGGGAGCTGTTTTTT.